This TCR beta chain derives from a study of T-cell reconstitution after alpha-beta-depleted transplantation in children. Germline V gene data show CDR1 as MNHNS and CDR2 as SASEGT. The CDR3 consists of 15 residues. Trimming removed 4 bases from V and 5 bases from J; junction bases left unmatched: 2. This clonotype was seen a few times. Construction of the TCRbeta library involved unique molecular identifiers. One entry per CDR3 protein, called by TCRdb with MiXCR from the PCR reads. The table has about 980,000 distinct CDR3 sequences, roughly 31% seen once. The receptor was isolated from a boy less than two years old who had a stem cell transplant for SCID, so the T cells may come from the graft donor. The sample here was PBMCs, mostly from graft donor cells, taken 360 days after TCRalphabeta/CD19-depleted stem cell transplant. This chain joins TRBV6-1 and TRBJ1-6, with 10 bases lining up with TRBD1. CDR3 DNA sequence: TGTGCCAGCAGTGCGACAGGGGGCGATAATTCACCCCTCCACTTT. This codes for CASSATGGDNSPLHF.